A few counts support the clone carrying this T cell receptor beta chain. The data originate from a study of blood T cell repertoires in COVID-19. Turning to the study itself: Some COVID-19 samples were acute and others convalescent; all came from the United States, Italy and Spain.

Clones were sequenced by immunoSEQ multiplex PCR, and TCRdb holds only the in-frame ones, with some missing. The sample yields about 120,000 clones, more than 70% seen once. CDR1 is LGHDT, CDR2 YNNKEL, per germline (reference sequence). The CDR3 length is 13 residues. Trimming took off 0 bases at V and 9 bases at J, with 9 bases between the two ends. Sequencing was carried out using peripheral blood. This clonotype was obtained from a woman aged 80 or over with acute or convalescent COVID-19. The rearrangement uses TRBV3-1 (or the pseudogene TRBV3-2) and TRBJ1-5, with D uncertain. CDR3 in amino acids: CASSQESRRPQHF. CDR3 in DNA: TGTGCCAGCAGCCAAGAATCGCGGAGGCCCCAGCATTTT.